The source of this T cell receptor (beta chain) is a study of siplizumab effects on memory and regulatory T cells. General observations from the study: The naive T cell population seemed more diverse than memory cells and seemed a major contributor to the alloresponse. Alloreactive sequences tracing back to unstimulated CD4+ memory cells fell significantly with siplizumab.

Details on this clone: Its antigen is currently unknown.

About 10^5 TCR templates per sample were sequenced. Here immunoSEQ multiplex PCR was the method, and the copy in TCRdb shows in-frame clones only, minus some. The data contain approximately 94,000 clones, over 85% of them singletons. The receptor was isolated from a human donor in good health. Sample: CD8+ T cells sorted from blood.

CDR3: CASSAVQGAGTEAFF. As DNA, the CDR3 is TGTGCCAGCAGCGCTGTACAGGGGGCGGGCACTGAAGCTTTCTTT. The chain recombines TRBV7-9 with TRBJ1-1; the match to TRBD1 covers 9 bases. Trimming took 5 bases from V and 4 from J; bases not matched to a gene: 8. Germline lookup yields CDR1 SEHNR and CDR2 FQNEAQ (reference sequence). The CDR3 sequence is 15 residues long.